The T cell receptor (beta chain) described here comes from a study of shared clonotypes between healthy human individuals. The assay was run at deep level. Assay: immunoSEQ multiplex PCR; the TCRdb copy retains only in-frame clones and omits some. The sample holds about 1,900,000 clones; less than 95% are singletons and the top ten take roughly 1.2%. Regarding this clone: Its antigen remains unknown.

CD45RO-negative, CCR7-selected cells formed the naive CD8 fraction, which excluded terminally differentiated effector memory CD45RA+ cells. The donor cohort consisted entirely of Caucasian adults residing in Nashville, Tennessee. Germline loops: CDR1 MNHNY, CDR2 SVGAGI (reference sequence). Trimming removed 0 bases at V and 6 bases at J, with 11 bases between. This CDR3 has 15 residues. General study points: Clonotype sharing among donors was thought likely to change with sequencing depth.

The sequence was collected from a man between 18 and 35 years old in good health. The sequenced sample was naive CD8+ T cells sorted from blood. This chain uses TRBV6-6 with TRBJ2-2; D could derive from TRBD1 or TRBD2 (6 bases each). Here the CDR3 reads CASSYSGGPPGELFF. The CDR3 region has the DNA TGTGCCAGCAGTTACTCGGGGGGCCCCCCCGGGGAGCTGTTTTTT.